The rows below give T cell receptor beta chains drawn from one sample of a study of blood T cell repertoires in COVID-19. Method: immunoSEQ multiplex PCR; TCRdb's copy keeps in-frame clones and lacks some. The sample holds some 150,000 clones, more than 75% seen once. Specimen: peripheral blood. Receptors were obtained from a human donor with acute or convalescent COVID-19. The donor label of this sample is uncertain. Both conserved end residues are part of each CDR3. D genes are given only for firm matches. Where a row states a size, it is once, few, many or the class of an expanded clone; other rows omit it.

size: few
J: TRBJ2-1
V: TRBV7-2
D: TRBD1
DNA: TGTGCCAGCAGCCGTCCCTTCACAGGGGACGAGCAGTTCTTC
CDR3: CASSRPFTGDEQFF

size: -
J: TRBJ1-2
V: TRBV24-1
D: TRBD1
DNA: TGTGCCACCCAACCGACAGGGGTGGGCGGCTACACCTTC
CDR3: CATQPTGVGGYTF

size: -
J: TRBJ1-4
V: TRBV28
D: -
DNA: TGTGCCAGCAAACTTACAGCCGGAATTAATGAAAAACTGTTTTTT
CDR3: CASKLTAGINEKLFF

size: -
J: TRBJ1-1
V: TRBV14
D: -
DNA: TGTGCCAGCAGCCCCCCCGCCGCAGGGGCGACTGAAGCTTTCTTT
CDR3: CASSPPAAGATEAFF

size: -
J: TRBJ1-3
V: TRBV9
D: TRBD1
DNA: TGTGCCAGCAGCCGGGACAGCTCTGGAAACACCATATATTTT
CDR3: CASSRDSSGNTIYF

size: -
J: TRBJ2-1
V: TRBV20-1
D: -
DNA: TGCAGTGCCCCGGCGGAGGCTGAGCAGTTCTTC
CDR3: CSAPAEAEQFF

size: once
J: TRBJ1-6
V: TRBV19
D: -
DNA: TGTGCCACCGTGGGGCAGTATAATTCACCCCTCCACTTT
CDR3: CATVGQYNSPLHF

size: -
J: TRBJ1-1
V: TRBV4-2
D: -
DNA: TGTGCCAGCAGCTCTACAGGGTTTACTGAAGCTTTCTTT
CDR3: CASSSTGFTEAFF

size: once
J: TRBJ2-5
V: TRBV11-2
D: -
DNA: TGTGCCAGCAGCTTAGGACTTCGGCAAGAGACCCAGTACTTC
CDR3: CASSLGLRQETQYF

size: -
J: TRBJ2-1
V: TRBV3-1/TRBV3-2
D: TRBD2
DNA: TGTGCCAGCTCTCCCAGGGGCGGCGGGGGGAGTGAGCAGTTCTTC
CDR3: CASSPRGGGGSEQFF